This T cell receptor beta chain was sequenced during a study of shared T cell receptors in the human thymus. The CDR3 runs to 16 residues. The V gene end was trimmed by 4 bases and the J gene end by 8 bases; junction bases not matched to a gene: 10. Per the germline V gene, CDR1 is SNHLY and CDR2 is FYNNEI. The repertoire was sequenced with immunoSEQ multiplex PCR; TCRdb's copy has only in-frame clones and lacks some. The data contain under 700,000 clones, approximately 80% of them singletons. This sample was shared with a second study, whose subject was human thymus T cells. That work contributes: Donation came from healthy Finnish infants having corrective surgery for congenital heart defects. Thymus tissue for the work was resected from patients undergoing corrective heart surgery. Thymic and blood repertoires showed apparently biased V and J gene usage. Reports from related research described highly overlapping thymic repertoires among unrelated individuals.

V is TRBV2 and J is TRBJ2-4, with TRBD2 matching 11 bases. The sample taken for sequencing was thymocytes. The source is a boy under two years old with a congenital heart defect. The CDR3 DNA follows: TGTGCCAGCAGTGGGGGACTAGCGGCAGTTAGGGACATTCAGTACTTC. Residues: CASSGGLAAVRDIQYF.